This is a list of T cell receptor beta chains from one sample in a study of shared clonotypes between healthy human individuals. Profiled with immunoSEQ multiplex PCR; TCRdb holds only in-frame clones, not every one. There are around 1,100,000 clones in the sample; approximately 77% occur only once, and roughly 0.82% lies in the top ten. Input material: memory CD4+ T cells from PBMCs. The receptors were sampled from a young man in good health. Some clones in this sample may be carry-over from other donors' samples. The CDR3 runs from the conserved cysteine through the conserved F or W. D genes are given only for firm matches. For some rows the clone size is stated as once, few or many, or as a class when expanded; others skip it.

CASSLVGNSNYEQYF | TGCGCCAGCAGCTTGGTGGGAAACTCTAACTACGAGCAGTACTTC | TRBJ2-7 | TRBV5-1 | . | .
CSVGGTDGYTF | TGCAGCGTTGGAGGGACGGATGGCTACACCTTC | TRBJ1-2 | TRBV29-1 | . | .
CASSFDSGNTIYF | TGTGCCAGCAGCTTTGATTCTGGAAACACCATATATTTT | TRBJ1-3 | TRBV7-3 | . | .
CASSLVGGSTYEQYF | TGTGCCAGCAGCTTAGTTGGCGGATCCACCTACGAGCAGTACTTC | TRBJ2-7 | TRBV7-6 | . | .
CASSIQSYSNQPQHF | TGTGCCAGTAGTATCCAGAGTTATAGCAATCAGCCCCAGCATTTT | TRBJ1-5 | TRBV19 | . | few
CASSYRGPPYEQYF | TGTGCCAGCAGTTACAGGGGGCCTCCCTACGAGCAGTACTTC | TRBJ2-7 | TRBV6-5 | TRBD1 | .
CASSLPWGETQYF | TGTGCCAGCAGCTTACCCTGGGGGGAGACCCAGTACTTC | TRBJ2-5 | TRBV11-2 | . | .
CASSQTSGSGSDTQYF | TGCGCCAGCAGCCAGACTAGCGGGAGCGGGTCAGATACGCAGTATTTT | TRBJ2-3 | TRBV5-1 | TRBD2 | .
CSVDRGSGYTF | TGCAGCGTCGACAGGGGGTCTGGCTACACCTTC | TRBJ1-2 | TRBV29-1 | TRBD1 | .
CASSPWGDTDTQYF | TGTGCCAGCTCACCGTGGGGGGACACAGATACGCAGTATTTT | TRBJ2-3 | TRBV18 | . | .
CASSQESGSREQFF | TGCGCCAGCAGCCAAGAAAGCGGGAGTCGGGAGCAGTTCTTC | TRBJ2-1 | TRBV4-3 | TRBD2 | .
CASSLAGTSHAPTF | TGTGCCAGCAGCTTAGCGGGGACGTCGCACGCCCCCACCTTC | TRBJ1-2 | TRBV7-9 | . | .
CATRSDGDTQYF | TGCGCCACCCGATCGGATGGAGATACGCAGTATTTT | TRBJ2-3 | TRBV5-1 | . | .
CASSQVVGGPNTEAFF | TGCGCCAGCAGCCAAGTGGTAGGAGGGCCGAACACTGAAGCTTTCTTT | TRBJ1-1 | TRBV4-3 | . | .
CASSAPGRGEKLFF | TGTGCCAGCAGCGCCCCGGGCCGAGGGGAAAAACTGTTTTTT | TRBJ1-4 | TRBV7-6 | . | .
CASSLASSGRPYNEQFF | TGCGCCAGCAGCTTGGCGTCTAGCGGTCGTCCCTACAATGAGCAGTTCTTC | TRBJ2-1 | TRBV5-1 | TRBD2 | .
CSAQPGWGMNTEAFF | TGCAGCGCCCAACCAGGGTGGGGGATGAACACTGAAGCTTTCTTT | TRBJ1-1 | TRBV29-1 | . | few
CASSPPGHILETQYF | TGTGCCAGCTCACCACCAGGGCACATCCTAGAGACCCAGTACTTC | TRBJ2-5 | TRBV18 | . | .
CASSPPGQPTEAFF | TGTGCCAGCAGTCCACCAGGACAGCCCACTGAAGCTTTCTTT | TRBJ1-1 | TRBV28 | . | few
CASSYSRGANTGELFF | TGTGCCAGCAGTTACTCTAGGGGAGCGAACACCGGGGAGCTGTTTTTT | TRBJ2-2 | TRBV6-5 | . | .
CASSFIGGSYEQYF | TGTGCCAGCAGTTTTATCGGAGGCTCCTACGAGCAGTACTTC | TRBJ2-7 | TRBV27 | . | .
CASSDQTGPNNEQFF | TGTGCCAGCAGTGACCAGACAGGCCCAAACAATGAGCAGTTCTTC | TRBJ2-1 | TRBV25-1 | . | .
CASSLAIANEQFF | TGTGCCAGCAGCCTCGCTATAGCGAATGAGCAGTTCTTC | TRBJ2-1 | TRBV5-4 | . | .
CASSQDTTGEGEKLFF | TGTGCCAGCAGCCAAGATACGACAGGGGAGGGCGAAAAACTGTTTTTT | TRBJ1-4 | TRBV14 | TRBD1 | .
CASSRGGGRLVYDEQFF | TGTGCCAGCAGCCGGGGCGGGGGGCGCCTCGTGTACGATGAGCAGTTCTTC | TRBJ2-1 | TRBV27 | TRBD2 | .
CASSYPRGLGGYEQFF | TGCGCCAGCAGCTACCCTCGGGGACTAGGGGGTTATGAGCAGTTCTTC | TRBJ2-1 | TRBV5-1 | TRBD2 | many
CASSLLLGNEQFF | TGTGCCAGCAGCTTACTGCTTGGGAATGAGCAGTTCTTC | TRBJ2-1 | TRBV11-3 | . | .
CASSLTGPSSGANVLTF | TGTGCCAGCAGTTTAACCGGCCCCAGCAGTGGGGCCAACGTCCTGACTTTC | TRBJ2-6 | TRBV27 | . | few
CASSEQVAREQYF | TGTGCCAGCAGTGAACAGGTGGCGCGCGAGCAGTACTTC | TRBJ2-7 | TRBV6-1 | . | .
CAWSDLGGVFHF | TGTGCCTGGAGCGACCTTGGGGGAGTCTTCCACTTT | TRBJ1-6 | TRBV30 | . | .
CASRRTWNYEQYF | TGCGCCAGCAGAAGGACGTGGAACTACGAGCAGTACTTC | TRBJ2-7 | TRBV10-1 | . | .
CASSQARQGAGEQYF | TGTGCCAGCAGCCAGGCCCGACAGGGGGCGGGGGAGCAGTACTTC | TRBJ2-7 | TRBV4-2 | TRBD1 | .
CARSWNTEAFF | TGTGCTAGGTCCTGGAACACTGAAGCTTTCTTT | TRBJ1-1 | TRBV12-5 | . | .
CASRNSGTGRNEQFF | TGTGCCAGCAGAAATTCCGGGACGGGAAGGAATGAGCAGTTCTTC | TRBJ2-1 | TRBV6-5 | . | .
CSVEPDTNTGELFF | TGCAGCGTTGAACCGGACACTAACACCGGGGAGCTGTTTTTT | TRBJ2-2 | TRBV29-1 | . | .
CASSLRGGGSYEQYF | TGTGCCAGCAGCCTCCGGGGCGGGGGCTCCTACGAGCAGTACTTC | TRBJ2-7 | TRBV11-3 | TRBD2 | .
CASSPAGGGTTFGYTF | TGTGCCAGCTCACCCGCCGGAGGGGGGACAACTTTCGGCTACACCTTC | TRBJ1-2 | TRBV18 | . | .
CASSVDGRGKPQHF | TGTGCCAGCAGCGTAGACGGCAGGGGAAAGCCCCAGCATTTT | TRBJ1-5 | TRBV9 | . | .
CASSFGQGDQPQHF | TGTGCCAGCAGCTTCGGCCAGGGGGATCAGCCCCAGCATTTT | TRBJ1-5 | TRBV7-9 | TRBD1 | .
CASSSGGTSAYNEQFF | TGCGCCAGCAGCTCCGGGGGGACTAGCGCGTACAATGAGCAGTTCTTC | TRBJ2-1 | TRBV5-1 | TRBD2 | .
CASSFDRGQPQHF | TGTGCCAGCAGCTTCGACAGGGGCCAGCCCCAGCATTTT | TRBJ1-5 | TRBV5-8 | TRBD1 | many
CAWRTGGNTEAFF | TGTGCCTGGAGGACAGGGGGAAACACTGAAGCTTTCTTT | TRBJ1-1 | TRBV30 | TRBD1 | .
CASSLSPGLAGGPRNEQFF | TGTGCCAGCAGCCTTTCTCCGGGACTAGCGGGAGGGCCGAGGAATGAGCAGTTCTTC | TRBJ2-1 | TRBV7-9 | TRBD2 | .
CASRFLAKNIQYF | TGTGCCAGCCGGTTTCTGGCCAAAAACATTCAGTACTTC | TRBJ2-4 | TRBV28 | . | .
CASRTGQGDTQYF | TGTGCCAGCAGGACGGGACAGGGAGATACGCAGTATTTT | TRBJ2-3 | TRBV5-6 | TRBD1 | many